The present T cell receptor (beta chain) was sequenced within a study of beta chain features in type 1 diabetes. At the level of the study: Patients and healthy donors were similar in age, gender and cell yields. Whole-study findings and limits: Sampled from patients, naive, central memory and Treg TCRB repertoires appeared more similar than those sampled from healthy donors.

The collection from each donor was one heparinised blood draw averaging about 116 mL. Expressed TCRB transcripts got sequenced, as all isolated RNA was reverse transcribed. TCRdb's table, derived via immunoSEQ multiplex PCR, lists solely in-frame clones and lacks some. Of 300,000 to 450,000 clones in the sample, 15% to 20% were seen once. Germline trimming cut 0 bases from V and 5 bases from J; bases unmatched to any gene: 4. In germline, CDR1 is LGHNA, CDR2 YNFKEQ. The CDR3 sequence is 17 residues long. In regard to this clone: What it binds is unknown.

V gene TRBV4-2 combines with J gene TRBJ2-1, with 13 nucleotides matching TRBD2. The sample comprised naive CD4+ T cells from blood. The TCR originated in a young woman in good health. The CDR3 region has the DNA TGTGCCAGCAGCCAAGAAGCGACTAGCGGGAGGAACAATGAGCAGTTCTTC. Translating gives CASSQEATSGRNNEQFF.